The sequence of this TCR beta chain was determined in a study of cytotoxic CD8 clonotypes in ibrutinib-treated CLL. At the level of the study: Among responders, roughly 24 were partial and 2 complete; after median roughly 65 months, 14 stayed remitted and roughly twelve progressed. Treatment had run for a median 12 months, range 6 to 36, when response samples were taken.

Study-level points and caveats: The times at which samples were taken varied between sustained-remission and progressing patients.

Comments on this clone: What it recognizes is unknown.

CDR3 size: 12 residues. V dropped 7 bases and J dropped 5 bases, with 12 bases sitting between them. In germline, CDR1 is MNHNS, CDR2 SASEGT. TCRdb's table, derived via immunoSEQ multiplex PCR, lists solely in-frame clones and lacks some. The sample includes roughly 170,000 clones, less than 85% of them seen just once. The TCR sequence derives from a human donor with chronic lymphocytic leukemia. The genes are TRBV6-1 and TRBJ2-7; D possibly corresponds to TRBD1 (5 bases). Sequencing was performed on PBMCs, taken after 24 months of ibrutinib treatment. CDR3 in amino acids: CASTLGANEQYF. The CDR3 region has the DNA TGTGCCAGCACTCTTGGGGCTAACGAGCAGTACTTC.